The sequence of this TCR beta chain was determined in a study of blood T cell repertoires in COVID-19. Libraries were prepared by immunoSEQ multiplex PCR; TCRdb keeps only in-frame clonotypes and omits some of them. In the table there are 95,000 to 100,000 clones, about 92% of which are singletons. Deletions cut 0 bases from V and 13 bases from J, with 13 bases between. Germline V lookup: CDR1 GTSNPN, CDR2 SVGIG (reference sequence). This CDR3 region has 12 residues. The gene calls are TRBV30 and TRBJ2-1; D uncertain. This receptor was obtained from a man between 50 and 59 years old with active COVID-19. The sequenced sample consisted of peripheral blood. The CDR3 DNA follows: TGTGCCTGGAGTGTGGAGAGGAGAGGTCAGTTCTTC. Protein: CAWSVERRGQFF. The complete variable domain, with remaining parts taken from reference TRBV30 and TRBJ2-1, reads SQTIHQWPATLVQPVGSPLSLECTVEGTSNPNLYWYRQAAGRGLQLLFYSVGIGQISSEVPQNLSASRPQDRQFILSSKKLLLSDSGFYLCAWSVERRGQFFGPGTRLTVL.